The clone carrying this T cell receptor (beta chain) has a count of ten or more. Specified time point: before trial treatment. Both TCRalpha and TCRbeta chains were reverse transcribed with V-gene-specific primers. The authors ran 15 to 20 PCR cycles to amplify TCRs with a constant-region primer and V-primer adapter. TCRdb itself ran the reads through MiXCR, one entry per CDR3 protein. The sample holds about 82,000 distinct CDR3 sequences, approximately 17% seen once. This entry belongs to a study of low-dose radiotherapy and immunotherapy resistance in tumors. The germline CDR1 and CDR2 sequences are MNHNY and SVGAGI (reference sequence). The J segment lost 0 bases and the V segment lost 6 bases, leaving 7 bases of the junction unmatched. This CDR3 is 15 amino acids long.

Sequencing used PBMCs, obtained before treatment. The TCR originated in a male donor with prostate cancer. The chain joins TRBV6-6 to TRBJ2-7; 8 nucleotides align to TRBD1. The CDR3 DNA follows: TGTGCCAGCAGAACAGGACAGGGAGTCTCCTACGAGCAGTACTTC. Translated, it gives CASRTGQGVSYEQYF.